The 10 T cell receptor beta chains reported below all come from one sample, sequenced in a study of blood T cell repertoires in COVID-19 (dated by TCRdb to the early 2020s). To prepare the library, the immunoSEQ multiplex PCR assay was applied. Sourced from immuneACCESS, this table was stored by TCRdb with only in-frame sequences that have V and J called. A share of the clones is absent; for the studies checked, an unresolved V gene accounts for under half, and the remainder has no known explanation. This sample gives over 25,000 clones in total; roughly 87% of them show up just once. The ten most abundant clones make up roughly 14% of the sample. Sequencing input: peripheral blood. The receptors were sampled from a human donor in a cohort sampled during active COVID-19. The donor label of this sample is uncertain.

The chain has TRBV7-3 and TRBJ2-3; 9 nucleotides agree with TRBD2. Germline CDR1 reads SGHTA; CDR2 reads FQGTGA. The CDR3 sequence is 15 residues long. Trimming cost V 5 bases and J 3 bases; bases outside gene matches: 6. CDR3 in amino acids: CASSLGLAGTDTQYF. CDR3 DNA: TGTGCCAGCAGCCTAGGGCTAGCGGGAACAGATACGCAGTATTTT.

The chain links TRBV5-4 to TRBJ2-2; 7 positions match TRBD1. The germline gives CDR1 SGHNT, CDR2 YYREEE (reference sequence). The junction had 7 bases not matched to a gene; V was cut back by 2 bases and J by 0 bases. The CDR3 runs 17 residues. CDR3 loop: CASSFPRQGTNTGELFF. CDR3 nucleotide sequence: TGTGCCAGCAGCTTCCCTCGACAGGGTACGAACACCGGGGAGCTGTTTTTT.

The chain combines TRBV5-1 with TRBJ2-3; the D is unclear. This CDR3 contains 15 residues. Per germline, CDR1 SGHRS and CDR2 YFSETQ. V lost 3 bases and J 0 bases, leaving 11 bases between the germline ends. The CDR3 coding sequence is TGCGCCAGCAGCTCTTCCGGTTACAGCACAGATACGCAGTATTTT. Translating it yields CASSSSGYSTDTQYF.

This clone was seen a few times. This chain links TRBV29-1 with TRBJ2-1; the match to TRBD1 covers 8 bases. Germline CDR1 is SQVTM and CDR2 is ANQGSEA. CDR3 length equals 14 residues. Losses at the gene ends were 5 bases for V and 5 bases for J; bases not matched to a gene: 8. The CDR3 loop is CSVRDRGFDNEQFF. CDR3 nucleotides: TGCAGCGTTCGTGACAGGGGTTTCGACAATGAGCAGTTCTTC.

This sequence joins TRBV7-8 and TRBJ2-7; D call uncertain. The CDR3 spans 12 residues. Germline CDR1 SGHVS, CDR2 FQNEAQ. V lost 5 bases and J 3 bases, leaving 8 bases between the germline ends. The CDR3 loop is CASSPILYEQYF. CDR3 in DNA: TGTGCCAGCAGCCCTATTCTCTACGAGCAGTACTTC.

A single count supports this clone. This chain links TRBV12-3 or TRBV12-4 with TRBJ2-7; tentative D call: TRBD1 (6 bases). Between the trimmed V and J ends, which lost 6 bases and 3 bases, there was a span of 9 bases. CDR3 length equals 12 residues. CDR3: CASSIGGYEQYF. CDR3 DNA sequence: TGTGCCAGCAGCATAGGGGGCTACGAGCAGTACTTC.

The chain links TRBV18 to TRBJ2-6, with TRBD1 matching over 7 bases. CDR3 size: 17 residues. With 5 bases clipped from V and 0 bases from J, the junction kept 7 bases outside the gene matches. Germline assignment: CDR1 KGHSH and CDR2 LQKENI. The CDR3 here is CASSRQGLSSGANVLTF. DNA of the CDR3: TGTGCCAGCTCAAGACAGGGTCTTTCCTCTGGGGCCAACGTCCTGACTTTC.

This clone was observed a few times. The V and J genes are TRBV2 and TRBJ1-4; TRBD1 matches 7 bases. Germline V lookup: CDR1 SNHLY, CDR2 FYNNEI. The V gene end was trimmed by 6 bases and the J gene end by 8 bases; junction bases not matched to a gene: 3. This CDR3 is 12 amino acids long. CDR3 DNA sequence: TGTGCCAGCAGCTCGACAGGGGAAAAACTGTTTTTT. This encodes CASSSTGEKLFF.

This clone appeared once. This chain links TRBV7-3 with TRBJ2-1; 9 bases are shared with TRBD1. Germline values: CDR1 SGHTA, CDR2 FQGTGA. Unmatched junction bases numbered 7, after V lost 0 bases and J lost 7 bases. The CDR3 has 16 amino acids. The CDR3 is CASSLTNRGRQNEQFF. DNA of the CDR3: TGTGCCAGCAGCTTAACGAACAGGGGGCGCCAAAATGAGCAGTTCTTC.

The chain couples TRBV3-1 (or the pseudogene TRBV3-2) to TRBJ2-7; TRBD1 matches at 7 bases. The CDR3 is made up of 13 amino acids. Looked up from germline, CDR1 is LGHDT and CDR2 is YNNKEL (reference sequence). Germline trimming cut 4 bases from V and 1 base from J; bases unmatched to any gene: 1. The CDR3 protein is CASSLGQSYEQYF. The CDR3 bases are TGTGCCAGCAGCCTGGGACAGTCCTACGAGCAGTACTTC.